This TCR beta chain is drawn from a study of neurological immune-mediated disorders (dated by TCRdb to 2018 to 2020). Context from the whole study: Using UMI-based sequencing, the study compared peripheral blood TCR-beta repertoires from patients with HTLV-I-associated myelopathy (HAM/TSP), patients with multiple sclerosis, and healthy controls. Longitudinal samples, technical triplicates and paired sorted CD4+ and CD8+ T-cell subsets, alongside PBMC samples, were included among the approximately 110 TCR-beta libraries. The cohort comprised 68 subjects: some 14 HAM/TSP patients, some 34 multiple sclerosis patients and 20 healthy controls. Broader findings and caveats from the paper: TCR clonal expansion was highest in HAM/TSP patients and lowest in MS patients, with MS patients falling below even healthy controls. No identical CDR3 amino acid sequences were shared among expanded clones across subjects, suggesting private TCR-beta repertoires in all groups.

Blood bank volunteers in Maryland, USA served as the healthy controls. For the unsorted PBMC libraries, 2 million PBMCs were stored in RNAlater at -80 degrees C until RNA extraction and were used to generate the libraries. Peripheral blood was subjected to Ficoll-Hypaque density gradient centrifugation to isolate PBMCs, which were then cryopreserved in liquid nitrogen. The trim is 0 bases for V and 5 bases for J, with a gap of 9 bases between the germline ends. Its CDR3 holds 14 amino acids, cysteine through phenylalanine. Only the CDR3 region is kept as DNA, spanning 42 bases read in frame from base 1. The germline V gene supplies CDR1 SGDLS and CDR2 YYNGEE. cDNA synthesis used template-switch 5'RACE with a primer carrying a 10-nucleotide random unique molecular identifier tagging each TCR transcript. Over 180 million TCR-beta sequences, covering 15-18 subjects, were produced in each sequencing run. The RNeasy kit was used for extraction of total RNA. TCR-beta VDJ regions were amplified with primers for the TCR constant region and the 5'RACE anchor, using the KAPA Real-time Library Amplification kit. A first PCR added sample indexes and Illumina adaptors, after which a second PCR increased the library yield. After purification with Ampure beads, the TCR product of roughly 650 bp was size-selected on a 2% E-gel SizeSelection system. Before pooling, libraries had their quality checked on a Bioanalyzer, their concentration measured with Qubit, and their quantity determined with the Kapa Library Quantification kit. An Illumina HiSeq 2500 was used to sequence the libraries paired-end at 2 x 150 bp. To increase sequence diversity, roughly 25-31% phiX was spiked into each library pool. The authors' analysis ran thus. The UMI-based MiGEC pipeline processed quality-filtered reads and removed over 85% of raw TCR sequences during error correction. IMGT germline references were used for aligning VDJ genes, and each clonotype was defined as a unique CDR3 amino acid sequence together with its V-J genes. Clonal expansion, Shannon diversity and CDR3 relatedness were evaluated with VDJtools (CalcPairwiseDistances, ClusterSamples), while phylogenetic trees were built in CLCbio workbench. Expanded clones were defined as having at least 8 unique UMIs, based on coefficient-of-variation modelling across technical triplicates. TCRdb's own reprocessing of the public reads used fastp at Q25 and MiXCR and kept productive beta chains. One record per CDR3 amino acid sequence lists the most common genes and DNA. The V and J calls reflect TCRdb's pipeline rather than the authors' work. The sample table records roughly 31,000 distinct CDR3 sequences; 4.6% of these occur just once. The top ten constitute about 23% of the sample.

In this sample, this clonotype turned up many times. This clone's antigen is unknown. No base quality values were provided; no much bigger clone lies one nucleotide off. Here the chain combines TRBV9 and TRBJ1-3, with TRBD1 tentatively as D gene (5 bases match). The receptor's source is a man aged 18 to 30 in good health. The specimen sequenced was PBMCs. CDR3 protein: CASSVADNRNTIYF. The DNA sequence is TGTGCCAGCAGCGTAGCGGACAACCGAAACACCATATATTTT.